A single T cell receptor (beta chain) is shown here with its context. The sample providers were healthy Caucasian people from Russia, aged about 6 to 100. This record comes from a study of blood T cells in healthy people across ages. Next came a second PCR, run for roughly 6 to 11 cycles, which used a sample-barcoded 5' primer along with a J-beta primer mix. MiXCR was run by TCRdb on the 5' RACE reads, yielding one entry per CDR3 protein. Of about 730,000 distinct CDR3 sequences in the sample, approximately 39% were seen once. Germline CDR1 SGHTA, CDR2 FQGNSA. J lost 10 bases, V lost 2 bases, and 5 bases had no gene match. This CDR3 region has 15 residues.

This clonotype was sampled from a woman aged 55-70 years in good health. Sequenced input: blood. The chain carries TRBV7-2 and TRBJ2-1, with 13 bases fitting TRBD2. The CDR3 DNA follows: TGTGCCAGCAGCTTAAGAACTAGCGGGAGGGAGGAGCAGTTCTTC. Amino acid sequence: CASSLRTSGREEQFF.